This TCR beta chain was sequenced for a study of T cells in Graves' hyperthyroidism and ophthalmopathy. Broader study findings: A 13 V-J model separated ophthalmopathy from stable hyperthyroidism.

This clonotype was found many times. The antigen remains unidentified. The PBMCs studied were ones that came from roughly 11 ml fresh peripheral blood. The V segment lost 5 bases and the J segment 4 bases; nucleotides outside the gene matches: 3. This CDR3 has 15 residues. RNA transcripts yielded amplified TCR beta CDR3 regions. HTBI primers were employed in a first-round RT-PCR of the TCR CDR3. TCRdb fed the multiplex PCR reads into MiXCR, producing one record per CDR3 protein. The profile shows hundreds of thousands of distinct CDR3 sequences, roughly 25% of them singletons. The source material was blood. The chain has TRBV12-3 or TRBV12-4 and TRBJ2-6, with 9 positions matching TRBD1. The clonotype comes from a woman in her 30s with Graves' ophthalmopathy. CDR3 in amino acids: CASSGQGLGANVLTF. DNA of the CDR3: TGTGCCAGCAGTGGACAGGGGCTCGGGGCCAACGTCCTGACTTTC.